The 11 T cell receptor beta chains below come from one sample, sequenced in a study of spatial heterogeneity in lung cancer. TCRdb used MiXCR to reprocess the 5' RACE reads, holding one entry per CDR3 protein. The sample has about 15,000 distinct CDR3 sequences; less than 14% are singletons. Time point of the sample: sample taken at primary tumor resection. No cells were sorted before sequencing. The whole RNA sequenced was extracted from tumor, nontumor lung or frozen PBMC. This material consisted of PBMCs, taken at surgery. These receptors were taken from a female donor with early-stage non-small cell lung cancer.

In its sample, this clonotype was seen many times. The chain couples TRBV5-6 to TRBJ2-7, with D unclear. CDR3 length equals 14 residues. Trimming removed 2 bases from V and 0 bases from J, with 9 bases in between. Germline V gives CDR1 SGHDT, CDR2 YYEEEE. The CDR3 reads CASSLGGDSYEQYF. In DNA form, the CDR3 reads TGTGCCAGCAGCTTAGGCGGCGACTCCTACGAGCAGTACTTC.

The chain recombines TRBV3-1 with TRBJ2-3, with D possibly being TRBD2 (6 bases). The length of the CDR3 is 15 residues. Deletions cut 4 bases from V and 4 bases from J, with 15 bases between. The germline gives CDR1 LGHDT, CDR2 YNNKEL (reference sequence). The CDR3, as DNA: TGTGCCAGCAGCCCAGGACTAAGGGGCCCAGATACGCAGTATTTT. It encodes CASSPGLRGPDTQYF.

This clonotype was observed many times. V and J are TRBV15 and TRBJ2-3; a weak D match, TRBD2 (6 bases). With 4 bases removed from V and 4 bases from J, the gap between germline ends came to 18 bases. This CDR3 contains 16 residues. CDR1 and CDR2 from the germline V gene are LNHNV and YYDKDF (reference sequence). CDR3 protein: CATSTLSQASADTQYF. CDR3 bases: TGTGCCACCAGCACCTTATCCCAGGCTAGCGCAGATACGCAGTATTTT.

The chain has TRBV28 and TRBJ1-1; D is ambiguous. Germline V gene lookup returns CDR1 MDHEN and CDR2 SYDVKM. The CDR3 is 14 amino acids. V shed 6 bases and J shed 2 bases, with 13 bases lying between them. The CDR3 bases are TGTGCCAGCAGCCCCCGGCGGGTTAACACTGAAGCTTTCTTT. Translation gives CASSPRRVNTEAFF.

This clonotype was seen ten or more times. The gene calls are TRBV20-1 and TRBJ2-5; 7 positions match TRBD2. The germline V gene encodes CDR1 DFQATT and CDR2 SNEGSKA (reference sequence). Trimming took 7 bases from V and 2 from J; bases not matched to a gene: 7. The CDR3 spans 13 residues. The CDR3 region is CSVPGGGQETQYF. CDR3 DNA sequence: TGCAGTGTACCCGGCGGGGGTCAAGAGACCCAGTACTTC.

This clonotype was found many times. The chain uses TRBV5-1 and TRBJ2-7; D is undetermined. CDR1 is SGHRS and CDR2 is YFSETQ in the germline V gene. The CDR3 runs to 14 residues. With 0 bases removed from V and 0 bases from J, the gap between germline ends came to 7 bases. CDR3 region: CASSLDAHSYEQYF. CDR3 sequence (DNA): TGCGCCAGCAGCTTGGATGCCCACTCCTACGAGCAGTACTTC.

This clonotype was counted at least ten times. J is TRBJ2-7 and V is TRBV11-2; perhaps D is TRBD1 or TRBD2 (5 bases each). CDR1 and CDR2 (germline): SGHAT, FQNNGV. With 1 base removed from V and 6 bases from J, the gap between germline ends came to 7 bases. The CDR3 has 12 amino acids. CDR3: CASSLGGSEQYF. The CDR3 nucleotides read TGTGCCAGCAGCTTAGGGGGGAGCGAGCAGTACTTC.

This clonotype has a count of ten or more. The chain combines TRBV9 with TRBJ2-2; D remains ambiguous. CDR1 is SGDLS, CDR2 YYNGEE, per germline. V lost 7 bases and J lost 5, with 12 bases in between. This CDR3 has 13 amino acids. CDR3 sequence reads: CASSWVETGELFF. DNA of the CDR3: TGTGCCAGCTCTTGGGTGGAGACCGGGGAGCTGTTTTTT.

This clonotype was picked up many times. The DNA of the CDR3 is TGTGCCAGCAGTTTAAGCTTCCGGGAGACCCAGTACTTC. Amino acids: CASSLSFRETQYF. The gene calls are TRBV27 and TRBJ2-5; D call uncertain. Germline V gives CDR1 MNHEY, CDR2 SMNVEV (reference sequence). V was pared by 2 bases and J by 5 bases, with 9 bases between. The CDR3 has 13 residues.

This clonotype is medium-sized. The CDR3 DNA is TGTGCCAGCAGCCCCAGTAGATTCGGAAACTACGAGCAGTACTTC. Protein sequence: CASSPSRFGNYEQYF. The V gene is TRBV4-2, the J gene TRBJ2-7; D call uncertain. The CDR3 is made up of 15 amino acids. The germline V gene encodes CDR1 LGHNA and CDR2 YNFKEQ. V was shortened by 4 bases and J by 3 bases, with 16 bases between the two germline ends.

This chain joins TRBV15 and TRBJ2-3; 13 bases map to TRBD2. The CDR3 runs to 18 residues. V lost 4 bases to trimming and J lost 1 base; unmatched junction nucleotides: 8. CDR1 and CDR2 (germline): LNHNV, YYDKDF (reference sequence). The CDR3 coding sequence is TGTGCCACCAGCAAAACTAGCGGGGGGGCTGGTGGCACAGATACGCAGTATTTT. It yields the protein CATSKTSGGAGGTDTQYF.